A single sample is the source of the 32 T cell receptor beta chains below, sequenced in a study of T cells after yellow fever vaccination. Using its own MiXCR run on the 5' RACE reads, TCRdb lists one record per CDR3 protein. Of some 350,000 distinct CDR3 sequences listed, about 4% are singletons. Specimen: PBMCs, collected 5 days after the yellow fever booster vaccination. These receptors were taken from a young man who received the YFV17D yellow fever vaccine.

This clonotype came up many times. V gene TRBV18 combines with J gene TRBJ1-1, with D possibly matching TRBD1 (6 bases). Trimming took off 3 bases at V and 9 bases at J, with 8 bases between the two ends. Germline V CDR1 and CDR2: KGHSH, LQKENI. The CDR3 sequence is 11 residues long. CDR3 sequence (DNA): TGTGCCAGCTCACCGGACAGAAAAGCTTTCTTT. Its protein is CASSPDRKAFF.

The table lists this clonotype with a few counts. This chain uses TRBV19 with TRBJ2-1; 7 bases are a match to TRBD2. The CDR3 runs to 15 residues. Unmatched junction bases numbered 4, after V lost 3 bases and J lost 2 bases. Germline V lookup: CDR1 LNHDA, CDR2 SQIVND (reference sequence). Here the CDR3 reads CASSISSGAYNEQFF. CDR3 DNA sequence: TGTGCCAGTAGTATTTCTAGCGGAGCCTACAATGAGCAGTTCTTC.

This chain uses TRBV4-1 with TRBJ1-1, with 7 positions matching TRBD1. There are 18 residues in the CDR3. The germline gives CDR1 MGHRA, CDR2 YSYEKL. V was pared by 4 bases and J by 1 base, with 15 bases of the junction left unmatched. The CDR3 protein is CASSLRQGSLGSNTEAFF. The CDR3, as DNA: TGCGCCAGCAGCCTGCGACAGGGAAGTTTGGGTTCGAACACTGAAGCTTTCTTT.

In its sample, this clonotype was seen a few times. J is TRBJ2-1 and V is TRBV4-3, with 8 nucleotides matching TRBD2. Unmatched junction bases numbered 9, after V lost 1 base and J lost 13 bases. CDR1 is LGHNA and CDR2 is YSLEER in the germline V gene. CDR3 length: 14 residues. The CDR3 DNA sequence: TGCGCCAGCAGCCAAGCGGACGGGGGGGCGGCTCAGTTCTTC. This translates into CASSQADGGAAQFF.

The table lists this clonotype with a few counts. CDR3 in DNA: TGCGCCAGCAGCACCCAGCTCGGGCAGGGGTTTAGCTCTGGGGCCAACGTCCTGACTTTC. It codes for CASSTQLGQGFSSGANVLTF. The chain uses TRBV4-3 and TRBJ2-6; possibly TRBD1 for D (6 bases). The germline V gene encodes CDR1 LGHNA and CDR2 YSLEER. Trimming took 5 bases from V and 0 from J, leaving 23 bases between them. The length of the CDR3 is 20 residues.

This clonotype was seen many times. The rearrangement uses TRBV10-3 and TRBJ2-7; no firm D call. Germline lookup yields CDR1 ENHRY and CDR2 SYGVKD. The CDR3 is 12 amino acids. V lost 4 bases and J 3 bases, leaving 7 bases between the germline ends. The CDR3 sequence: CAISAVGYEQYF. The CDR3 bases are TGTGCCATCAGTGCAGTTGGCTACGAGCAGTACTTC.

This clonotype was found many times. V and J are TRBV5-1 and TRBJ2-3, with 15 bases identical to TRBD2. This CDR3 contains 18 residues. Germline CDR1 is SGHRS and CDR2 is YFSETQ. The J segment lost 2 bases and the V segment lost 1 base, leaving 5 bases of the junction unmatched. The CDR3 DNA follows: TGCGCCAGCAGCTTGTGGACTAGCGGGGGGGCCGACACAGATACGCAGTATTTT. This gives the protein CASSLWTSGGADTDTQYF.

V usage is TRBV21-1 and J usage is TRBJ2-3. TRBV21-1 is reported as a pseudogene. The CDR3 loop spans 15 amino acids. The DNA for the CDR3 is TGTGCCAGCAGCTTGAAGGCCAGGTATTCGGATACGCAGTATTTT. It yields the protein CASSLKARYSDTQYF.

The rearrangement links TRBV6-2 or TRBV6-3 to TRBJ2-1, with 8 bases that match TRBD1. Germline-derived CDR1 and CDR2 are MNHEY and SVGEGT. The J segment lost 6 bases and the V segment lost 7 bases, leaving 8 bases of the junction unmatched. This CDR3 has 14 amino acids. CDR3 in DNA: TGTGCCAGCACCCGGACAGGGCTCAGCAATGAGCAGTTCTTC. Translated: CASTRTGLSNEQFF.

The chain links TRBV15 to TRBJ1-2, with 7 bases lining up with TRBD1. Germline V CDR1 and CDR2: LNHNV, YYDKDF (reference sequence). The CDR3 sequence is 13 residues long. V gave up 5 bases and J gave up 8 bases; unmatched junction bases: 8. CDR3 in amino acids: CATSPGQSSGYTF. CDR3 sequence (DNA): TGTGCCACCAGCCCGGGACAGTCCTCAGGCTACACCTTC.

This clonotype was found a few times. The chain joins TRBV18 to TRBJ2-4; D gene uncertain. CDR1 is KGHSH and CDR2 is LQKENI in the germline V gene. This CDR3 comprises 14 residues. V was clipped by 3 bases and J by 5 bases, with 11 bases between them. CDR3 sequence (DNA): TGTGCCAGCTCACCCCCAACCAGAGAAAACATTCAGTACTTC. Its translation is CASSPPTRENIQYF.

This clonotype was seen at least ten times. The gene calls are TRBV7-3 and TRBJ2-3; TRBD2 matches at 8 bases. This CDR3 comprises 15 residues. Germline trimming cut 4 bases from V and 2 bases from J; bases unmatched to any gene: 5. Germline CDR1 and CDR2: SGHTA and FQGTGA. DNA for the CDR3: TGTGCCAGCAGCTCGTTAGCGGGGTACACAGATACGCAGTATTTT. Translating gives CASSSLAGYTDTQYF.

The table lists this clonotype with a few counts. The V gene is TRBV6-5, the J gene TRBJ1-6; D unclear. This CDR3 is built from 15 residues. The germline V and J ends were trimmed by 2 bases and 7 bases, with 12 bases remaining between them. Germline CDR1 and CDR2: MNHEY and SVGAGI. CDR3 sequence: CASSYRVLGNSPLHF. The CDR3 bases are TGTGCCAGCAGTTACAGGGTCCTCGGGAATTCACCCCTCCACTTT.

This clonotype appeared many times. This rearrangement joins TRBV14 to TRBJ2-3; 12 bases are shared with TRBD2. Per germline, CDR1 SGHDN and CDR2 FVKESK. V lost 5 bases to trimming and J lost 11 bases; unmatched junction nucleotides: 11. The CDR3 totals 15 residues. The CDR3 spells CASSLLAGGSSLQYF. The DNA for the CDR3 is TGTGCCAGCAGCTTGCTAGCGGGGGGGTCGAGTTTGCAGTATTTT.

This clonotype has more than one count but fewer than ten. The V and J genes are TRBV30 and TRBJ2-5; tentatively, D is TRBD2 (5 bases). Germline CDR1 is GTSNPN and CDR2 is SVGIG (reference sequence). V lost 3 bases and J 5 bases, leaving 22 bases between the germline ends. CDR3 length: 16 amino acids. The CDR3 coding sequence is TGTGCCTGGAGCGAATCCGGGCTCCGAACGGGGGAGACCCAGTACTTC. Protein sequence: CAWSESGLRTGETQYF. Using reference TRBV30 and TRBJ2-5 for the parts outside the CDR3, the full variable domain is SQTIHQWPATLVQPVGSPLSLECTVEGTSNPNLYWYRQAAGRGLQLLFYSVGIGQISSEVPQNLSASRPQDRQFILSSKKLLLSDSGFYLCAWSESGLRTGETQYFGPGTRLLVL.

The chain employs TRBV20-1 and TRBJ2-3; the D call may be TRBD1 or TRBD2 (5 bases each). The ends were cut back, 6 bases at V and 3 bases at J, with 19 bases in the middle. This CDR3 is 15 amino acids long. Per the germline V gene, CDR1 is DFQATT and CDR2 is SNEGSKA (reference sequence). In nucleotides, the CDR3 is TGCAGTGCCCCGGACTCCATCGAGGGGACAGATACGCAGTATTTT. Translation gives CSAPDSIEGTDTQYF.

This clonotype was found a few times. The rearrangement links TRBV5-4 to TRBJ2-7, with TRBD1 identical over 11 bases. V shed 5 bases, J shed 3 bases, and the junction held 7 bases outside the gene matches. CDR3 size: 15 residues. Germline CDR1 and CDR2: SGHNT and YYREEE (reference sequence). The CDR3 region has the DNA TGTGCCAGCAGGTCCCGGGACAGGGGGATCTACGAGCAGTACTTC. Translating it yields CASRSRDRGIYEQYF.

In this sample, this clonotype turned up a few times. The rearrangement links TRBV12-3 or TRBV12-4 to TRBJ1-2; D gene uncertain. Trimming cost V 3 bases and J 8 bases, with 10 bases left between them. The CDR3 is 12 amino acids. The CDR3 spells CASSLGLRGYTF. The DNA for the CDR3 is TGTGCCAGCAGTTTGGGGTTAAGGGGCTACACCTTC.

This clonotype was detected a few times. The chain joins TRBV18 to TRBJ2-3, with 8 bases matching TRBD2. This CDR3 comprises 16 residues. V lost 1 base and J lost 2; bases outside the gene matches: 5. Germline V CDR1 and CDR2: KGHSH, LQKENI. CDR3 in amino acids: CASSPRRAGDTDTQYF. The CDR3, as DNA: TGTGCCAGCTCACCACGAAGAGCGGGGGACACAGATACGCAGTATTTT.

This clonotype occurred a few times. The rearrangement joins TRBV6-6 to TRBJ2-7, with a weak D call TRBD2 (6 bases). Trimming shortened V by 0 bases and J by 0 bases, and 18 bases separated the two germline ends. Germline V gene data show CDR1 as MNHNY and CDR2 as SVGAGI (reference sequence). The CDR3 spans 18 residues. This CDR3 is CASSYSRTGLLSSYEQYV. CDR3 DNA sequence: TGTGCCAGCAGTTACTCTCGAACGGGACTCTTGAGCTCCTACGAGCAGTACGTC.

The rearrangement uses TRBV6-6 and TRBJ2-5; 13 nucleotides agree with TRBD2. Per germline, CDR1 MNHNY and CDR2 SVGAGI (reference sequence). The CDR3 is 16 amino acids. The trim removed 6 bases at V and 4 bases at J, leaving 8 bases unmatched. The CDR3 DNA reads TGTGCCAGCAGCTTTACTAGCGGGGGGGCCCGAGAGACCCAGTACTTC. Translating gives CASSFTSGGARETQYF.

Only a few counts were recorded for this clonotype. V usage is TRBV5-6 and J usage is TRBJ1-4, with 10 bases matching TRBD1. The CDR3 spans 14 residues. V dropped 3 bases and J dropped 4; count of bases not matched to a gene: 0. Germline CDR1 and CDR2: SGHDT and YYEEEE. CDR3 coding DNA: TGTGCCAGCAGCTGGGACAGGGGTAATGAAAAACTGTTTTTT. Amino acid sequence: CASSWDRGNEKLFF.

The chain joins TRBV10-3 to TRBJ2-7, with TRBD2 matching 7 bases. Per the germline V gene, CDR1 is ENHRY and CDR2 is SYGVKD. This CDR3 has 13 amino acids. V was pared by 3 bases and J by 5 bases, with 4 bases of the junction left unmatched. This CDR3 reads CAISDYGRDEQYF. CDR3 in DNA: TGTGCCATCAGTGACTATGGGAGGGACGAGCAGTACTTC.

V and J are TRBV7-8 and TRBJ1-1, with TRBD1 matching over 9 bases. V was pared by 5 bases and J by 7 bases, with 14 bases of the junction left unmatched. Per the germline V gene, CDR1 is SGHVS and CDR2 is FQNEAQ. CDR3 size: 16 residues. The CDR3 spells CASSDNPGQGGNEAFF. CDR3 DNA: TGTGCCAGCAGCGATAATCCGGGACAGGGAGGGAATGAAGCTTTCTTT.

This clonotype occurred a few times. V usage is TRBV18 and J usage is TRBJ1-1, with D possibly matching TRBD1 (6 bases). CDR1 and CDR2 (germline): KGHSH, LQKENI. CDR3 length: 15 amino acids. V was trimmed by 0 bases and J by 2 bases, leaving 10 bases between them. The CDR3, as DNA: TGTGCCAGCTCACCACCCAAGGGGGTTAACACTGAAGCTTTCTTT. Translated, it gives CASSPPKGVNTEAFF.

This clonotype appeared a few times. The V and J genes are TRBV18 and TRBJ2-7; 8 positions match TRBD1. The CDR3 totals 14 residues. V trimming: 4 bases; J trimming: 2 bases; junction bases outside the gene matches: 4. Per germline, CDR1 KGHSH and CDR2 LQKENI. The CDR3 region is CASSRDRSTYEQYF. CDR3 coding DNA: TGTGCCAGCTCACGGGACAGGAGTACCTACGAGCAGTACTTC.

V and J are TRBV12-5 and TRBJ2-7; a possible D gene is TRBD2 (6 bases). Germline values: CDR1 LGHNT, CDR2 FRNRAP. V lost 0 bases and J 1 base, leaving 19 bases between the germline ends. This CDR3 region has 18 residues. DNA of the CDR3: TGTGCTAGTGGTTTGGTACTGTCCGCGGGACGTCAGTCCTACGAGCAGTACTTC. Amino acid sequence: CASGLVLSAGRQSYEQYF.

This chain joins TRBV5-6 and TRBJ2-2, with D tentatively TRBD2 (7 bases). The germline V gene encodes CDR1 SGHDT and CDR2 YYEEEE. Between the trimmed V and J ends, which lost 0 bases and 6 bases, there was a span of 15 bases. The CDR3 extends over 16 amino acids. The CDR3 is CASSLAWRGPPGELFF. DNA of the CDR3: TGTGCCAGCAGCTTGGCCTGGCGGGGGCCTCCCGGGGAGCTGTTTTTT. The whole variable domain, remainder taken from reference TRBV5-6 and TRBJ2-2, is DAGVTQSPTHLIKTRGQQVTLRCSPKSGHDTVSWYQQALGQGPQFIFQYYEEEERQRGNFPDRFSGHQFPNYSSELNVNALLLGDSALYLCASSLAWRGPPGELFFGEGSRLTVL.

A few counts support this clonotype. The J gene is TRBJ2-7, the V gene TRBV4-1, with TRBD1 matching 9 bases. Germline trimming cut 3 bases from V and 3 bases from J; bases unmatched to any gene: 6. Germline V gives CDR1 MGHRA, CDR2 YSYEKL. The CDR3 is 15 residues long. In DNA, the CDR3 is TGCGCCAGCAGCCATACATCGGGACAGGGCTACGAGCAGTACTTC. Protein: CASSHTSGQGYEQYF.

This clonotype was counted once. The chain employs TRBV5-1 and TRBJ2-3, with TRBD1 identical over 8 bases. CDR3 length equals 15 residues. V gave up 4 bases and J gave up 10 bases; unmatched junction bases: 14. Germline CDR1 and CDR2: SGHRS and YFSETQ. CDR3 in amino acids: CASSTRTGNEKAQYF. For the CDR3, the DNA is TGCGCCAGCAGCACGCGGACAGGGAATGAGAAGGCGCAGTATTTT.

This clonotype was seen only a few times. CDR3 residues: CASSRSGAYEQFF. The CDR3 region has the DNA TGTGCCAGCAGCCGGTCGGGGGCATATGAGCAGTTCTTC. The chain combines TRBV7-2 with TRBJ2-1; D could derive from TRBD1 or TRBD2 (6 bases each). In germline, CDR1 is SGHTA, CDR2 FQGNSA. The V gene lost 5 bases and the J gene lost 8 bases, with 13 bases spanning the gap. The CDR3 loop spans 13 amino acids.

This clonotype was seen only a few times. This sequence joins TRBV18 and TRBJ1-4; D gene ambiguous. The CDR3 length is 15 residues. Trimming stripped 2 bases from V and 7 bases from J, with 14 bases between. Germline CDR1 and CDR2: KGHSH and LQKENI. The CDR3 coding sequence is TGTGCCAGCTCACCATCCCCCGGGGAGGGTGAAAAACTGTTTTTT. It is translated as CASSPSPGEGEKLFF.